This T cell receptor beta chain comes out of a study of blood T cells in healthy people across ages (dated by TCRdb to 2014 to 2015). Concerning the study at large: In model experiments, roughly one uniquely barcoded TCR beta cDNA molecule per two T cells was captured by template switching. Using deep sequencing normalized with unique cDNA molecular identifiers, the study measured how TCR beta repertoire diversity changes with age. Four age groups were formed from the donors: young (average roughly 16 years), middle-aged (around 41), aged (about 62) and long-lived (approximately 78). To avoid experimental bias, donors of different ages were spread randomly across the sequencing lanes. For two donors (one aged 18 to 30 and one aged 80 or older), the study analyzed two additional independent replicas of 1 million unique cDNA reads from the same blood draw. Summary of the overall study and its limitations: Observed TCR beta diversity per million T cells fell roughly linearly with age, and a significant reduction was already apparent by age roughly 40. Because profiling used bulk unsorted PBMCs, naive and antigen-experienced compartments could not be compared conclusively. Because the CMV infection status of the donors was unknown, age-related changes in expanded clonotypes may potentially have been confounded. The percentage of naive T cells measured by flow cytometry correlated strongly with observed TCR beta diversity. Compared with the aged group, the long-lived group had more naive CD4+ T cells, fewer expanded clones and increased TCR diversity, a pattern suggesting age selection. Estimates of total diversity from one million sequenced T cells were regarded as lower bounds and underestimates.

Library construction relied on 5' RACE. TCRdb names Illumina HiSeq 2500 as the instrument used. A second PCR of roughly 6 to 11 cycles was run with a J-beta primer mix and a sample-barcoded 5' primer. A unique molecular identifier was introduced onto each TCR beta cDNA molecule by a template-switch 5' adaptor carrying 12 random nucleotides. At least 3 million CDR3-containing paired-end reads were obtained from each sample. All of the RNA was converted into first-strand cDNA using the Mint cDNA synthesis kit, with a TRBC-specific oligonucleotide serving as the primer. After uracil-DNA glycosylase treatment, a first 18-cycle PCR used universal primers M1SS and BC2_uni_R on all cDNA. Per the source publication's procedure: For normalization, 1 million high-quality reads, each with a distinct molecular identifier, were randomly selected from each sample. Reads with shared molecular identifiers were discarded instead of being binned into consensus sequences. MiTCR, set to a Q25 quality threshold and the strictest error-elimination algorithm, was used for CDR3 identification, clonotype clustering and error correction. A nonparametric unseen species model with Euler transformation was used to estimate a lower bound on total TCR beta diversity. Starting from the raw public reads, TCRdb applied fastp trimming at Q25, assembled clones with MiXCR and retained in-frame beta chains. Each entry is one CDR3 protein sequence, shown with its most common DNA and genes. TCRdb, not the original authors, processed these V and J calls. Recorded for this sample are around 1,500,000 distinct CDR3 sequences; roughly 40% of them occurred a single time. The ten largest clones represent 7.9% of the sample.

Concerning this clonotype itself: The clone's antigen remains unknown. The input lacks base qualities; no much larger clone sits a single base away.

The donors were roughly 38 Caucasian individuals from Russia, aged roughly 6 to 90 years, who were systemically healthy. About 9.6 milliliters of peripheral blood were collected from each donor into EDTA-treated Vacutainer tubes. Ficoll-Paque density-gradient centrifugation was used to isolate PBMCs, with at least 6.5 million per sample. Total RNA, at least 6 micrograms per sample, was extracted from PBMCs with Trizol reagent. Naive CD45RAhigh/CD27high T cell percentages were measured by flow cytometry on a PBMC aliquot from every donor. The CDR3 holds 14 amino acids from the cysteine to the phenylalanine. Only CDR3 DNA is held: 42 bases, read in frame from base 1. After removal of 8 bases from V and 2 bases from J, the junction retains 6 bases not matched to a gene. Taken from the germline V gene, the CDR1 and CDR2 loops are SNHLY and FYNNEI.

The origin of this receptor is a woman under 30 in good health. Sequencing used blood. The V and J segments used are TRBV2 and TRBJ2-1; 7 bases in the junction line up with TRBD2. CDR3 loop: CASRTRVTYNEQFF. The base sequence is TGTGCCAGCCGGACTAGAGTGACCTACAATGAGCAGTTCTTC.